This T cell receptor beta chain was sequenced during a study of immune heterogeneity within non-small cell lung tumors. Genomic DNA extracted from bulk tumor tissue served as template. A total of about 0.6 ug was used per sample. Multiple widely separated biopsies were taken from each primary tumor at surgery. With untreated, newly diagnosed non-small cell lung cancer, the patients went on to undergo curative surgery. This clonotype was counted between two and nine times. CDR1 and CDR2 (germline): KGHSH, LQKENI. The trim removed 3 bases at V and 2 bases at J, leaving 9 bases unmatched. This CDR3 spans 17 amino acids. CDR3 of TCR beta was amplified by multiplex PCR that used 32 V and 13 J primers. TCRdb independently ran MiXCR on the multiplex PCR reads; one entry per CDR3 protein. The sample has approximately 15,000 distinct CDR3 sequences; around 27% are singletons.

This sequence originates from a man aged 40-55 years with non-small cell lung cancer. The sample taken for sequencing was lung tumor tissue. The chain has TRBV18 and TRBJ2-1; 8 bases align to TRBD1. The CDR3 nucleotides are TGTGCCAGCTCACCGCCTGGACAGGGAAGCACCTACAATGAGCAGTTCTTC. This codes for CASSPPGQGSTYNEQFF.